The source of this T cell receptor (beta chain) is a study of neoadjuvant anti-PD-1 for oral cavity cancer. In the study overall: Patients without progression received a fourth nivolumab dose around day 43, then surgical resection on days 50-56.

Time point in this sample: after neoadjuvant nivolumab, at surgical resection. Blood cells were analyzed directly, without culture or expansion. Trimming stripped 1 base from V and 15 bases from J, with 16 bases between. Germline loops: CDR1 MNHNS, CDR2 SASEGT. The CDR3 extends over 13 amino acids. TCRdb keeps only in-frame clones here, not all; method: immunoSEQ multiplex PCR. Of 10,000 or so clones in the sample, just under 70% were seen once. This clonotype originated in a person aged 40 to 85 with oral cavity squamous cell carcinoma. The chain uses TRBV6-1 and TRBJ1-5; D is unresolved. The sequences come from PBMCs, collected after nivolumab (anti-PD-1) treatment. CDR3 bases: TGTGCCAGCAGTGAAGGTGGGGTCCCAGACGGGCATTTT. It translates to CASSEGGVPDGHF.